Included here is one TCR beta chain sequence, with context. This beta chain slipped into a library made for alpha chains as a stray read, so its size is not meaningful. TCRdb recomputed calls from the RT-PCR reads with MiXCR, one row per CDR3 protein. The sample has some 6,500 distinct CDR3 sequences, 91% seen once; the top ten hold 6.5% to 9%. This CDR3 is built from 15 residues. The V segment lost 6 bases and the J segment 1 base; nucleotides outside the gene matches: 8. Germline CDR1 SGHTA, CDR2 FQGNSA. The chain employs TRBV7-2 and TRBJ1-1, with 7 bases lining up with TRBD1. Source material: memory CD4+ T cells from blood. The receptor's source is a female donor in good health, serving as a healthy control. The CDR3 spells CASSSTGDGNTEAFF. In nucleotides, the CDR3 is TGTGCCAGCAGTTCAACAGGGGACGGGAACACTGAAGCTTTCTTT.